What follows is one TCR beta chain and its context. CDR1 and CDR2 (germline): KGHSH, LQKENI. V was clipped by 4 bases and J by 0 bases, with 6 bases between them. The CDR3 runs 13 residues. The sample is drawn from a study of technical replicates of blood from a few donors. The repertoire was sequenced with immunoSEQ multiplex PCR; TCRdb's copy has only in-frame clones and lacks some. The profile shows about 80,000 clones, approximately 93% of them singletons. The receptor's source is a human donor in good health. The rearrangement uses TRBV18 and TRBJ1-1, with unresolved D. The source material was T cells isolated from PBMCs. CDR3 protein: CASSLTLNTEAFF. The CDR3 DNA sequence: TGTGCCAGCTCACTAACACTGAACACTGAAGCTTTCTTT.